The entry below describes one TCR beta chain. This receptor's antigen is unknown. Density gradient separation was used to isolate peripheral blood mononuclear cells from buffy coats of healthy donors. Negative magnetic separation using EasySep or MojoSort CD8+ T cell isolation kits was how the study enriched total CD8+ T cells. An RNeasy Mini Kit was used to extract total RNA from duplicate vials of around 150,000 sorted CD8+ T cells per subset. PBMCs were used either fresh or after being cryopreserved in fetal bovine serum containing around 9.6% DMSO. Fluorescence-activated cell sorting on a FACSAria III was used to sort CD8+ T cell subsets to purity. CDR1 MNHEY and CDR2 SMNVEV are derived from the germline V gene (reference sequence). The CDR3 runs 12 amino acids, cysteine and phenylalanine included. The nucleotide record is missing. The record originates from a study of human CD8 memory T cell subsets (dated by TCRdb to about 2020). Broadly, across the study: To assess how stem-like (TSTEM), progenitor exhausted-like (TPEX) and effector memory CD8+ T cell subsets are clonally related, the TCRbeta repertoires of these three subsets were compared. TCRbeta repertoires were obtained from six donors, each contributing TSTEM, TPEX and effector memory subsets.

Instrument used: NextSeq 550. A Human TCR Profiling Kit was used to prepare UMI-labeled 5' RACE TCRbeta libraries. Every TCRbeta library was prepared in parallel with an identical number of PCR cycles. As for how the authors treated the data: The number of functional CDR3beta clonotypes in each TCRbeta library ranged from roughly 2,900 to 20,000. MIGEC 1.2.9 handled UMI extraction and consensus assembly, with a minimum of three reads required per UMI. MiXCR 3.0.3 was used to extract in-frame CDR3beta repertoires. Diversity metrics were computed in VDJtools 1.2.1 after downsampling each sample to 42,000 randomly selected UMIs. Repertoire overlap metrics D, R and F2 were calculated in VDJtools for the top 3,000 clones of each sample pair. Based on TCRdb reprocessing of the reads, there is one entry per CDR3 protein sequence, and DNA is missing. The V and J calls follow TCRdb's processing rather than the paper's. The data table for this sample lists approximately 3,500 distinct CDR3 sequences. The ten largest clones take up 33% of the sample.

What the work shows at the level of the full study, not this receptor alone: Based on Chao1 estimates, TSTEM subsets appeared to have greater repertoire diversity than TPEX subsets, which may reflect a broader range of specificities. Similarly high normalized Shannon-Wiener diversity was shown by TSTEM and TPEX subsets, whereas comparatively lower diversity was seen in effector memory subsets. Only TCRbeta chains were sequenced, and the repertoire comparisons were based on a handful of donors and tested using paired t-tests with Bonferroni correction. Both stem-like subsets shared clonotypes with effector memory cells, but TSTEM and TPEX repertoires overlapped minimally, suggesting distinct antigen spectra.

This TCR derives from a human donor in good health. The V and J genes are TRBV27 and TRBJ2-4; with no DNA, the TCRdb D assignment of TRBD2 cannot be verified. Sequencing was performed on CD8+ effector memory T cells (TEM) sorted from PBMCs. The sample's cell subset or site label, decoded: effector memory CD8 T cells, CCR7- CD45RO+ CD95+. The CDR3 region: CASSPGPPIQYF.